The rows below give T cell receptor beta chains drawn from one sample of a study of T-cell memory formation after mild COVID-19. TCRdb redid the calling of the 5' RACE reads with MiXCR, one entry per CDR3 protein. The sample lists a few hundred thousand distinct CDR3 sequences, 25% to 30% occurring once. Input material: PBMCs or a T cell subset sorted from them (not recorded which). Receptors originate from an adult woman who had mild COVID-19 (a few samples of this study predate the infection). Cell type and time point are not known. Each CDR3 is given with its conserved first and last residue. Each record gives: V gene, J gene, CDR3 protein.

>TRBV7-9|TRBJ2-3
CASSKGSAVSTDTQYF
>TRBV5-6|TRBJ2-7
CASSLTGGHEQYF
>TRBV11-2|TRBJ2-5
CASSPGQGGRETQYF
>TRBV20-1|TRBJ2-2
CSARTGPTGELFF
>TRBV4-1|TRBJ1-1
CASSQWGQKNTEALF
>TRBV7-8|TRBJ2-3
CASSLGGRGRDTQYF
>TRBV5-5|TRBJ2-1
CASSLDAGLGDNEQFF
>TRBV19|TRBJ2-5
CASSGSPGVQETQYF
>TRBV18|TRBJ2-1
CASSPLAATYNEQFF
>TRBV11-2|TRBJ1-1
CASSSIQGREDTEAFF
>TRBV27|TRBJ2-1
CASSKTPSGDEQFF
>TRBV29-1|TRBJ1-1
CSVAKGTANEAFF
>TRBV24-1|TRBJ2-3
CATSDQTSGVTDTQYF
>TRBV4-2|TRBJ2-7
CASSQAARDRAYEQYF
>TRBV5-1|TRBJ1-1
CASSLDRGTSNTEAFF
>TRBV15|TRBJ2-3
CATSRTLGTGPTDTQYF
>TRBV5-1|TRBJ2-7
CASSLGASPWEEQYF
>TRBV24-1|TRBJ2-1
CATSDEAYNEQFF
>TRBV6-5|TRBJ1-4
CASSGDRGFSEKLFF
>TRBV27|TRBJ2-3
CASSGGLGTDTQYF
>TRBV10-3|TRBJ2-1
CAISDLGYNEQFF
>TRBV6-2/TRBV6-3|TRBJ2-7
CASSTGLSYEQYF
>TRBV10-3|TRBJ2-3
CAVQEDSTDTQYF
>TRBV30|TRBJ1-4
CAWRSSREKLFF
>TRBV11-3|TRBJ2-7
CASSLDGVRGRDEQYF
>TRBV24-1|TRBJ1-5
CATSEGDQPQHF
>TRBV7-2|TRBJ2-5
CASSLGGLRGETQYF
>TRBV24-1|TRBJ2-1
CATSDIAERGGQFF
>TRBV7-9|TRBJ2-5
CASSFRQGLKETQYF
>TRBV4-1|TRBJ1-6
CASSQDPQGPSPLHF
>TRBV19|TRBJ1-4
CASSIGLNEKLFF
>TRBV19|TRBJ2-2
CASSIGGQRAGELFF
>TRBV6-2/TRBV6-3|TRBJ2-7
CASRADSFYYEQYF
>TRBV28|TRBJ2-5
CATRLAETQYF
>TRBV12-3/TRBV12-4|TRBJ2-7
CASSSSVSYEQYF
>TRBV2|TRBJ1-2
CASSEGPSYTF
>TRBV6-6|TRBJ2-1
CASRPASGTYNEQFF
>TRBV12-3/TRBV12-4|TRBJ1-2
CASYGYRAEGYTF
>TRBV7-9|TRBJ2-3
CASSPNWGTQYF
>TRBV29-1|TRBJ2-1
CSVALGAGVGDEQFF
>TRBV7-2|TRBJ1-4
CASSFGQGFDEKLFF
>TRBV11-2|TRBJ2-5
CASSLGYSETQYF
>TRBV7-2|TRBJ1-5
CASSSRVGQPQHF
>TRBV5-1|TRBJ2-7
CASSLGLAAPWEQYF
>TRBV10-3|TRBJ2-2
CAISRGQGYTGELFF
>TRBV7-8|TRBJ2-1
CASSLVRGVSSYNEQFF
>TRBV2|TRBJ2-4
CASSEEGRGIQYF
>TRBV7-9|TRBJ1-1
CASSGPSVNTEAFF